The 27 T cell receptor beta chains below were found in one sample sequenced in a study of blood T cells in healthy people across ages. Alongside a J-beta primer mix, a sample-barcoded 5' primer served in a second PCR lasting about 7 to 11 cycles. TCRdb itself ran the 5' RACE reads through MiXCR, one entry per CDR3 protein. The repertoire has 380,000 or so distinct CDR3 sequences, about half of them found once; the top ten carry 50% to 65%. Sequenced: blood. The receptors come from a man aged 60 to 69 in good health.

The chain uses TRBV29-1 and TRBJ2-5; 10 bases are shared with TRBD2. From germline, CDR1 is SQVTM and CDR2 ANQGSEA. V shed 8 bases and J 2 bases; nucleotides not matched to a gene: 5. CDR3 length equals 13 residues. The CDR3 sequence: CSKSGGVQETQYF. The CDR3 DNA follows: TGCAGCAAGAGCGGGGGGGTTCAAGAGACCCAGTACTTC.

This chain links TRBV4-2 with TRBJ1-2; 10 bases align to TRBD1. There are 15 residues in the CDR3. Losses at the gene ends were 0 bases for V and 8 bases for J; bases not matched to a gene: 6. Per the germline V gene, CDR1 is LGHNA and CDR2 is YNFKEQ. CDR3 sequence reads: CASSQERTGGRGYTF. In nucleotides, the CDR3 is TGTGCCAGCAGCCAAGAACGGACAGGGGGACGAGGCTACACCTTC.

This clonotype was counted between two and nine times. The CDR3 DNA reads as TGTGCCAGCCTCCCTGCGGGAGGGTCTCCTTTAGCCAAAAACATTCAGTACTTC. It codes for CASLPAGGSPLAKNIQYF. The chain links TRBV6-1 to TRBJ2-4; 9 bases agree with TRBD2. With V trimmed by 8 bases and J by 0 bases, 14 bases remained unmatched. The CDR3 has 18 amino acids. Per germline, CDR1 MNHNS and CDR2 SASEGT.

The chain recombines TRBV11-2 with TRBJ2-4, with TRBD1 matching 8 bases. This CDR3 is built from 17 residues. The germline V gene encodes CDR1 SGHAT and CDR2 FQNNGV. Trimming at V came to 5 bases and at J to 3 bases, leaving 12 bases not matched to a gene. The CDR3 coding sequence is TGTGCCAGCAGCCCCCGGACAGGGCGGGAAGTCAAAAACATTCAGTACTTC. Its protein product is CASSPRTGREVKNIQYF.

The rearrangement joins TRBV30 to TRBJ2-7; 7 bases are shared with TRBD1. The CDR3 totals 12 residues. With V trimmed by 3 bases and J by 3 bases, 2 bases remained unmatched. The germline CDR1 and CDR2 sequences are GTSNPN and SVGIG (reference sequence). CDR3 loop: CAWRGDSYEQYF. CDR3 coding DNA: TGTGCCTGGAGGGGGGACAGCTACGAGCAGTACTTC.

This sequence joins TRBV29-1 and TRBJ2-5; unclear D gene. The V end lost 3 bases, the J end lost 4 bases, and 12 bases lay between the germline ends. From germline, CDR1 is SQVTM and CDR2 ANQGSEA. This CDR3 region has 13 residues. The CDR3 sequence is CSVELLVGETQYF. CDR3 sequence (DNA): TGCAGCGTTGAGCTCTTGGTAGGAGAGACCCAGTACTTC.

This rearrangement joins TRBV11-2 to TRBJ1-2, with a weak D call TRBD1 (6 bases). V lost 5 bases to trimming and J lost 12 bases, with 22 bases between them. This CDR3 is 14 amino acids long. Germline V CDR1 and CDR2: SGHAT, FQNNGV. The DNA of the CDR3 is TGTGCCAGCAGCCCAGGGACAACGAAGCTCCGGGACACCTTC. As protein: CASSPGTTKLRDTF.

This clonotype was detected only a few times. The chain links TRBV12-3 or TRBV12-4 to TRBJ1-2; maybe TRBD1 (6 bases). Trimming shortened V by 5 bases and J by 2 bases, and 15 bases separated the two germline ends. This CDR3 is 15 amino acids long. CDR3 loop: CASSPRPGQNYGYTF. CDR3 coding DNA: TGTGCCAGCAGTCCCAGACCTGGACAGAACTATGGCTACACCTTC.

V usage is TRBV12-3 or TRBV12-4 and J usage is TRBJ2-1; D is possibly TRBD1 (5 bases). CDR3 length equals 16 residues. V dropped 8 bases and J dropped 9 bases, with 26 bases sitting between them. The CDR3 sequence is CASGPHRQGSYGEQFF. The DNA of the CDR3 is TGTGCCAGCGGCCCACACAGGCAGGGAAGCTACGGTGAGCAGTTCTTC.

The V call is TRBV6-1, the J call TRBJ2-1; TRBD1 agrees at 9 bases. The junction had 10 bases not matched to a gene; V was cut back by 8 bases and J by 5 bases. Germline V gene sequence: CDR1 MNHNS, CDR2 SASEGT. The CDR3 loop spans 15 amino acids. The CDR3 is CASSPGQGWNNEQFF. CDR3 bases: TGTGCCAGCTCACCTGGACAGGGGTGGAACAATGAGCAGTTCTTC.

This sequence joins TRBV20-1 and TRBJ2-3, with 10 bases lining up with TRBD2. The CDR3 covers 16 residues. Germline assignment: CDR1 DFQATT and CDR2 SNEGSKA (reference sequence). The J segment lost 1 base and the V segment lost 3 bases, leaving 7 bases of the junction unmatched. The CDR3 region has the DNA TGCAGTGCTAGGGACCCTAGCGGGAGCCGCACAGATACGCAGTATTTT. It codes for CSARDPSGSRTDTQYF.

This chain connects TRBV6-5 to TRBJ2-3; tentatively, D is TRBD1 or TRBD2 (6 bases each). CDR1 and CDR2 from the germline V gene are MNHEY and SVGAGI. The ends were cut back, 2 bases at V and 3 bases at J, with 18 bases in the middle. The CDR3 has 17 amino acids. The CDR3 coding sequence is TGTGCCAGCAGTTACGGGGGCGGGATGGGGGCAACAGATACGCAGTATTTT. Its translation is CASSYGGGMGATDTQYF.

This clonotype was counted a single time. CDR3 sequence reads: CASSLGTSRNGEQFF. CDR3 nucleotide sequence: TGCGCCAGCAGCCTTGGGACTAGTAGGAATGGTGAGCAGTTCTTC. The chain employs TRBV4-3 and TRBJ2-1; 8 bases agree with TRBD2. Germline assignment: CDR1 LGHNA and CDR2 YSLEER. The CDR3 is made up of 15 amino acids. V shed 4 bases, J shed 9 bases, and the junction held 11 bases outside the gene matches.

DNA of the CDR3: TGCAGTGCTAGGGTAGCGGGAACTAGCACAGATACGCAGTATTTT. Amino acid sequence: CSARVAGTSTDTQYF. The chain carries TRBV20-1 and TRBJ2-3; 8 bases are a match to TRBD2. Unmatched junction bases numbered 5, after V lost 3 bases and J lost 0 bases. This CDR3 has 15 amino acids. Germline loops: CDR1 DFQATT, CDR2 SNEGSKA (reference sequence).

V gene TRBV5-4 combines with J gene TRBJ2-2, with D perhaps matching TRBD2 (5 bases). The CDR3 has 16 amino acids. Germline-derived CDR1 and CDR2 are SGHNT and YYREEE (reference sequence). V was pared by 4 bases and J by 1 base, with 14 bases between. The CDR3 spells CASSRERTKNTGELFF. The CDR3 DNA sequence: TGTGCCAGCAGCCGAGAGCGGACCAAGAACACCGGGGAGCTGTTTTTT. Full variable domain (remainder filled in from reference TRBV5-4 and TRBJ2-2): ETGVTQSPTHLIKTRGQQVTLRCSSQSGHNTVSWYQQALGQGPQFIFQYYREEENGRGNFPPRFSGLQFPNYSSELNVNALELDDSALYLCASSRERTKNTGELFFGEGSRLTVL.

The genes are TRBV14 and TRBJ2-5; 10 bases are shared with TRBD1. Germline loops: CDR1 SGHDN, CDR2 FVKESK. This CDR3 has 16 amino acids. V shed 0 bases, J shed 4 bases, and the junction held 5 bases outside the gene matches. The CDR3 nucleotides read TGTGCCAGCAGCCAAGATCACGGGACAGGGGCAGAGACCCAGTACTTC. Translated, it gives CASSQDHGTGAETQYF.

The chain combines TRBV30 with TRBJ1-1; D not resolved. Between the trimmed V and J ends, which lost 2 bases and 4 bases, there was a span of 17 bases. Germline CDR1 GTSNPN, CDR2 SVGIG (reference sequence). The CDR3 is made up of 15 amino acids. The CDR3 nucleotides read TGTGCCTGGAGTAGAGGGTCCCGAAGGACCACTGAAGCTTTCTTT. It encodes CAWSRGSRRTTEAFF.

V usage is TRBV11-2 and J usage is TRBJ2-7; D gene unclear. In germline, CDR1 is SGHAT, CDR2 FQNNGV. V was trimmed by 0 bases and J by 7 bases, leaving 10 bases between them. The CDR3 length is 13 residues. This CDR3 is CASSLDRNDEQYF. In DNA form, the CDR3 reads TGTGCCAGCAGCTTAGATCGGAATGATGAGCAGTACTTC.

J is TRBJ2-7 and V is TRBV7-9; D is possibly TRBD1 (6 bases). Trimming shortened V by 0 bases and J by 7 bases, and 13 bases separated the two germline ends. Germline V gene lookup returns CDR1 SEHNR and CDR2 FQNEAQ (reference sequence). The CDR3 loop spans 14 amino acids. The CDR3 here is CASSLAQGGWEQYF. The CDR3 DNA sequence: TGTGCCAGCAGCTTAGCACAGGGTGGATGGGAGCAGTACTTC.

CDR3 bases: TGCAGCGTTGGGGGACAGGGAAGTGGCTACACCTTC. Protein product: CSVGGQGSGYTF. This chain connects TRBV29-1 to TRBJ1-2, with 9 positions matching TRBD1. The V gene end was trimmed by 4 bases and the J gene end by 7 bases; junction bases not matched to a gene: 4. Germline V gives CDR1 SQVTM, CDR2 ANQGSEA. This CDR3 has 12 residues. Using reference TRBV29-1 and TRBJ1-2 for the parts outside the CDR3, the full variable domain is SAVISQKPSRDICQRGTSLTIQCQVDSQVTMMFWYRQQPGQSLTLIATANQGSEATYESGFVIDKFPISRPNLTFSTLTVSNMSPEDSSIYLCSVGGQGSGYTFGSGTRLTVV.

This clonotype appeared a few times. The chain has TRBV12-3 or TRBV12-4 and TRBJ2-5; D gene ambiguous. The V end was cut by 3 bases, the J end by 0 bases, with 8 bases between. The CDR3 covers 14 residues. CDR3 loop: CASSLGLNQETQYF. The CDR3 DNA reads TGTGCCAGCAGTTTGGGTCTTAACCAAGAGACCCAGTACTTC.

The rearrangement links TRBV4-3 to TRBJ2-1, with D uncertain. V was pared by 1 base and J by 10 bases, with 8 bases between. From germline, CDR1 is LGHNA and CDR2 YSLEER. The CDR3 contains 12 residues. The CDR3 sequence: CASSQGPGEQFF. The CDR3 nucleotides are TGCGCCAGCAGCCAAGGCCCCGGGGAGCAGTTCTTC.

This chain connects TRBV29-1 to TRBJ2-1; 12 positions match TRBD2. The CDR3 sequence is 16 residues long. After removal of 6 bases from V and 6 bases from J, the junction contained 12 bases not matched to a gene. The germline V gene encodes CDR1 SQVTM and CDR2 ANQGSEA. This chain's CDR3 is CSVDLAGGKGGNEQFF. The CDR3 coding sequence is TGCAGCGTCGACCTAGCGGGAGGGAAGGGGGGCAATGAGCAGTTCTTC.

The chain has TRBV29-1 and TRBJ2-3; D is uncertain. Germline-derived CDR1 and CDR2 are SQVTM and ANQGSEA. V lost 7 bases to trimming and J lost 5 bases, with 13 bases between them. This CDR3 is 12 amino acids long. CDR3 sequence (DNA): TGCAGCGGGTTACGGGTGGGAGATACGCAGTATTTT. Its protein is CSGLRVGDTQYF.

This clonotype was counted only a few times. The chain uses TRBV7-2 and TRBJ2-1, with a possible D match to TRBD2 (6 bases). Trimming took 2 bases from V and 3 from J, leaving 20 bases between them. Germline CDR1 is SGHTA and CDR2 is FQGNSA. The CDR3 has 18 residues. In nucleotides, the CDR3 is TGTGCCAGCAGCTTAACCCCTCCCCAGCGGGCTTTCTACAATGAGCAGTTCTTC. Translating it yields CASSLTPPQRAFYNEQFF. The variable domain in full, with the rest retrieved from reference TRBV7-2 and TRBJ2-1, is GAGVSQSPSNKVTEKGKDVELRCDPISGHTALYWYRQSLGQGLEFLIYFQGNSAPDKSGLPSDRFSAERTGGSVSTLTIQRTQQEDSAVYLCASSLTPPQRAFYNEQFFGPGTRLTVL.

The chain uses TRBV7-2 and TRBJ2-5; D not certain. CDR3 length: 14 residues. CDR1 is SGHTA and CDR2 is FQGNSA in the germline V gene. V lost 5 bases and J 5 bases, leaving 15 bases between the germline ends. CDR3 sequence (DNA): TGTGCCAGCAGCCCGGCCGGCCAGAGGGAGACCCAGTACTTC. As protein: CASSPAGQRETQYF.

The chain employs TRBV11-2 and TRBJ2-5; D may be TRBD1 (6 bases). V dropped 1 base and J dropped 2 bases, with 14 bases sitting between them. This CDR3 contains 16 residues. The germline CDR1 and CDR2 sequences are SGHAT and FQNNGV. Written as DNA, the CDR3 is TGTGCCAGCAGCTTAGTGGGGACATCAGTACAAGAGACCCAGTACTTC. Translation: CASSLVGTSVQETQYF.